These 28 T cell receptor beta chains originate from one sample sequenced in a study of blood T cell repertoires in COVID-19. Clones were sequenced by immunoSEQ multiplex PCR, and TCRdb holds only the in-frame ones, with some missing. The sample records over 20,000 clones, approximately 86% being singletons. Material: peripheral blood. The receptor set was obtained from a man between 65 and 79 years old with acute or convalescent COVID-19.

V and J are TRBV11-3 and TRBJ2-7, with TRBD2 matching over 7 bases. The CDR3 is 14 amino acids. Looked up from germline, CDR1 is SGHNT and CDR2 is YENEEA. The J segment lost 4 bases and the V segment lost 5 bases, leaving 8 bases of the junction unmatched. The CDR3 region has the DNA TGTGCCAGCAGCAGCGGGGCAGGGCGGTACGAGCAGTACTTC. Translating it yields CASSSGAGRYEQYF.

This clone was observed a handful of times. V and J are TRBV6-5 and TRBJ2-7; TRBD2 matches at 7 bases. The germline CDR1 and CDR2 sequences are MNHEY and SVGAGI. This CDR3 contains 15 residues. The ends lost 6 bases at V and 5 bases at J; junction bases unmatched: 13. CDR3 sequence reads: CASRLNSAGDDEQYF. The CDR3 nucleotides read TGTGCCAGCAGACTGAATAGTGCGGGAGACGACGAGCAGTACTTC.

The gene calls are TRBV24-1 and TRBJ2-1; 11 positions agree with TRBD2. Unmatched junction bases numbered 2, after V lost 5 bases and J lost 0 bases. This CDR3 region has 16 residues. Germline V gives CDR1 KGHDR, CDR2 SFDVKD. The CDR3 DNA is TGTGCCACCAGTGGTACTAGCGGGAGCTCCTACAATGAGCAGTTCTTC. This sequence encodes CATSGTSGSSYNEQFF.

This sequence joins TRBV28 and TRBJ2-7; TRBD1 aligns across 7 bases. CDR3 size: 13 residues. The germline V gene has CDR1 MDHEN and CDR2 SYDVKM. V trimming: 4 bases; J trimming: 7 bases; junction bases outside the gene matches: 7. The CDR3 loop is CASSSGQSLEQYF. In DNA, the CDR3 is TGTGCCAGCAGTTCGGGACAGAGTCTTGAGCAGTACTTC.

The rearrangement links TRBV19 to TRBJ2-1, with 10 positions matching TRBD2. CDR1 and CDR2 (germline): LNHDA, SQIVND (reference sequence). CDR3 length: 16 residues. J was trimmed by 3 bases and V by 5 bases; bases with no gene match: 7. CDR3 sequence: CASSPLSGRNYNEQFF. CDR3 sequence (DNA): TGTGCCAGTAGTCCACTTAGCGGGAGGAACTACAATGAGCAGTTCTTC.

The rearrangement uses TRBV12-5 and TRBJ2-2; a possible D gene is TRBD2 (5 bases). There are 18 residues in the CDR3. Between the trimmed V and J ends, which lost 2 bases and 7 bases, there was a span of 23 bases. Germline V gives CDR1 LGHNT, CDR2 FRNRAP. Written as DNA, the CDR3 is TGTGCTAGTGGTTTGTTGGTGTTAGGGCCGGGGAATGGCGGGGAGCTGTTTTTT. Encoded protein: CASGLLVLGPGNGGELFF. Supplemented by reference TRBV12-5 and TRBJ2-2, the full variable domain reads DARVTQTPRHKVTEMGQEVTMRCQPILGHNTVFWYRQTMMQGLELLAYFRNRAPLDDSGMPKDRFSAEMPDATLATLKIQPSEPRDSAVYFCASGLLVLGPGNGGELFFGEGSRLTVL.

This clone has only a few counts. The gene calls are TRBV6-5 and TRBJ2-7; 9 bases line up with TRBD1. The CDR3 runs to 15 residues. Germline CDR1 reads MNHEY; CDR2 reads SVGAGI. The V and J ends lost 5 bases and 5 bases, in that order; junction bases with no gene match: 10. The CDR3 coding sequence is TGTGCCAGCAGTACCCTCTTGGGACAGGGCGACGAGCAGTACTTC. This gives the protein CASSTLLGQGDEQYF.

This clone came up once. V and J are TRBV24-1 and TRBJ2-5; D may be TRBD1 (5 bases). CDR1 KGHDR and CDR2 SFDVKD come from the germline V gene. V lost 4 bases and J 1 base, leaving 18 bases between the germline ends. The CDR3 runs to 17 residues. The CDR3 DNA is TGTGCCACCAGTGACTCAAGCAGGGTGGAGAGCCAAGAGACCCAGTACTTC. Encoded protein: CATSDSSRVESQETQYF.

The chain uses TRBV9 and TRBJ2-3; possibly TRBD1 for D (7 bases). There are 15 residues in the CDR3. Germline V gives CDR1 SGDLS, CDR2 YYNGEE. The V end was cut by 4 bases, the J end by 3 bases, with 15 bases between. In DNA form, the CDR3 reads TGTGCCAGCAGCCCCGCAGGGGGGTGGACAGATACGCAGTATTTT. Its translation is CASSPAGGWTDTQYF.

The rearrangement uses TRBV9 and TRBJ2-1; 11 nucleotides agree with TRBD2. Trimming at V came to 4 bases and at J to 7 bases, leaving 13 bases not matched to a gene. CDR1 SGDLS and CDR2 YYNGEE come from the germline V gene. The CDR3 length is 17 residues. CDR3 sequence: CASSTGTSGRMVNEQFF. The CDR3 DNA reads TGTGCCAGCAGCACCGGGACTAGCGGACGTATGGTGAATGAGCAGTTCTTC.

V gene TRBV25-1 combines with J gene TRBJ1-1, with a tentative D call TRBD1 (5 bases). V was cut by 6 bases and J by 0 bases, with 5 bases left in between. The CDR3 consists of 12 residues. Germline V lookup: CDR1 MGHDK, CDR2 SYGVNS. Here the CDR3 reads CASRDMNTEAFF. The DNA for the CDR3 is TGTGCCAGCAGGGACATGAACACTGAAGCTTTCTTT.

The CDR3 is CASRRAGTGGYGYTF. The CDR3 DNA reads TGTGCCAGCAGACGAGCCGGGACAGGGGGCTATGGCTACACCTTC. The chain couples TRBV28 to TRBJ1-2; 11 bases are shared with TRBD1. Germline V lookup: CDR1 MDHEN, CDR2 SYDVKM. Trimming removed 6 bases from V and 4 bases from J; junction bases left unmatched: 7. This CDR3 comprises 15 residues.

The V call is TRBV2, the J call TRBJ2-2, with TRBD1 matching over 9 bases. This CDR3 is built from 16 residues. Per the germline V gene, CDR1 is SNHLY and CDR2 is FYNNEI. The J segment lost 3 bases and the V segment lost 8 bases, leaving 10 bases of the junction unmatched. The CDR3 sequence: CASQSWGTGYTGELFF. The CDR3 nucleotides are TGTGCCAGCCAATCGTGGGGGACAGGGTACACCGGGGAGCTGTTTTTT.

The chain uses TRBV29-1 and TRBJ2-1; 12 bases match TRBD2. Looked up from germline, CDR1 is SQVTM and CDR2 is ANQGSEA. The CDR3 sequence is 18 residues long. J lost 4 bases, V lost 0 bases, and 10 bases had no gene match. The CDR3 reads CSVEDILRTSGNYNEQFF. In nucleotides, the CDR3 is TGCAGCGTTGAAGATATATTGAGGACTAGCGGGAATTACAATGAGCAGTTCTTC.

This clone came up a few times. The chain couples TRBV5-6 to TRBJ2-2; 7 positions match TRBD1. The J segment lost 2 bases and the V segment lost 2 bases, leaving 9 bases of the junction unmatched. The germline V gene has CDR1 SGHDT and CDR2 YYEEEE. This CDR3 contains 17 residues. DNA of the CDR3: TGTGCCAGCAGCTTCCCTAGGACAGGTGCAAACACCGGGGAGCTGTTTTTT. This sequence encodes CASSFPRTGANTGELFF.

Only a few counts were recorded for this clone. The rearrangement uses TRBV10-3 and TRBJ1-4, with D perhaps matching TRBD1 (5 bases). V was cut by 2 bases and J by 8 bases, with 12 bases left in between. Germline values: CDR1 ENHRY, CDR2 SYGVKD. There are 14 residues in the CDR3. CDR3 region: CAISEMQGIEKLFF. The CDR3 DNA is TGTGCCATCAGTGAGATGCAGGGTATCGAAAAACTGTTTTTT.

The rearrangement joins TRBV4-1 to TRBJ1-5; D is unclear. Germline V gene data show CDR1 as MGHRA and CDR2 as YSYEKL. The CDR3 runs 16 residues. Deletions cut 6 bases from V and 2 bases from J, with 17 bases between. CDR3 sequence reads: CASRLNLRERNQPQHF. Here the CDR3 DNA reads TGCGCCAGCAGACTCAATCTGAGGGAGCGCAATCAGCCCCAGCATTTT.

The V call is TRBV7-2, the J call TRBJ2-1, with 9 bases matching TRBD2. The CDR3 contains 14 residues. V lost 4 bases, J lost 7 bases, and 5 bases stayed unmatched. The germline V gene encodes CDR1 SGHTA and CDR2 FQGNSA. The CDR3: CASSSRTSVNEQFF. In DNA form, the CDR3 reads TGTGCCAGCAGCTCTCGGACTAGCGTTAATGAGCAGTTCTTC.

The chain has TRBV5-1 and TRBJ2-7, with 7 bases that match TRBD1. Looked up from germline, CDR1 is SGHRS and CDR2 is YFSETQ. The CDR3 extends over 13 amino acids. V was pared by 0 bases and J by 7 bases, with 4 bases of the junction left unmatched. The CDR3 coding sequence is TGCGCCAGCAGCTTGGCGGCAGGGGGAGAGCAGTACTTC. Its translation: CASSLAAGGEQYF.

The V call is TRBV5-6, the J call TRBJ1-5; 11 nucleotides align to TRBD1. Germline V CDR1 and CDR2: SGHDT, YYEEEE. V lost 3 bases, J lost 3 bases, and 2 bases stayed unmatched. This CDR3 is built from 15 residues. The CDR3 is CASSSGQGDNQPQHF. CDR3 bases: TGTGCCAGCAGCTCGGGACAGGGGGACAATCAGCCCCAGCATTTT.

This chain joins TRBV4-3 and TRBJ1-6; 9 nucleotides agree with TRBD1. This CDR3 is built from 15 residues. Germline V gene lookup returns CDR1 LGHNA and CDR2 YSLEER. Trimming cost V 1 base and J 10 bases; bases outside gene matches: 5. The CDR3 region is CASSQGLDRGSPLHF. The CDR3 region has the DNA TGCGCCAGCAGCCAAGGTTTGGACAGGGGCTCACCCCTCCACTTT.

The chain links TRBV28 to TRBJ1-2; D might be TRBD1 (6 bases). The CDR3 covers 13 residues. Trimming cost V 6 bases and J 6 bases, with 14 bases left between them. The V gene's germline CDR1 is MDHEN and CDR2 SYDVKM. This CDR3 is CASRVGGAHGYTF. Written as DNA, the CDR3 is TGTGCCAGCAGGGTAGGGGGGGCGCATGGCTACACCTTC.

This rearrangement joins TRBV7-9 to TRBJ2-3; D may be TRBD1 (6 bases). Germline V lookup: CDR1 SEHNR, CDR2 FQNEAQ (reference sequence). The ends were cut back, 1 base at V and 6 bases at J, with 8 bases in the middle. This CDR3 comprises 13 residues. This chain's CDR3 is CASSLEQGDTQYF. The CDR3, as DNA: TGTGCCAGCAGCTTAGAACAGGGTGATACGCAGTATTTT.

The sample holds a few counts of this clone. This chain uses TRBV6-2 or TRBV6-3 with TRBJ1-5; D is undetermined. The CDR3 has 12 amino acids. The germline CDR1 and CDR2 sequences are MNHEY and SVGEGT. V was pared by 5 bases and J by 4 bases, with 6 bases between. The CDR3 DNA reads as TGTGCCAGCAGTCCACGGAATCAGCCCCAGCATTTT. It is translated as CASSPRNQPQHF.

This rearrangement joins TRBV6-5 to TRBJ2-7; 9 bases match TRBD2. Germline CDR1 and CDR2: MNHEY and SVGAGI. Losses at the gene ends were 0 bases for V and 5 bases for J; bases not matched to a gene: 5. This CDR3 has 15 residues. DNA of the CDR3: TGTGCCAGCAGTTACTCGAAGACTAGCGGTAACGAGCAGTACTTC. Amino acid sequence: CASSYSKTSGNEQYF.

This clone was counted once. CDR3 residues: CASSLARRSSYNEQFF. The DNA of the CDR3 is TGTGCCAGCAGCTTGGCCCGAAGGAGCTCCTACAATGAGCAGTTCTTC. The chain is built from TRBV5-4 and TRBJ2-1, with D uncertain. Trimming left V 0 bases short and J 0 bases short, with 10 bases between. The CDR3 is 16 residues long. Germline loops: CDR1 SGHNT, CDR2 YYREEE (reference sequence).

V usage is TRBV5-1 and J usage is TRBJ2-5, with D maybe TRBD1 (6 bases). Per germline, CDR1 SGHRS and CDR2 YFSETQ. This CDR3 spans 16 amino acids. V lost 0 bases and J lost 4, with 16 bases in between. As DNA, the CDR3 is TGCGCCAGCAGCTTGGCGTCGACAGGTGGGGGAGAGACCCAGTACTTC. Amino acids: CASSLASTGGGETQYF.

The V gene is TRBV2, the J gene TRBJ2-1; 10 bases fit TRBD2. The V segment lost 4 bases and the J segment 9 bases; nucleotides outside the gene matches: 9. CDR3 length: 15 residues. Germline-derived CDR1 and CDR2 are SNHLY and FYNNEI. The CDR3 loop is CASSVSLAGVSEQFF. DNA for the CDR3: TGTGCCAGCAGTGTGTCCCTAGCGGGGGTTAGTGAGCAGTTCTTC.